This TCR beta chain was captured by sequencing in a study of T-cell reconstitution after alpha-beta-depleted transplantation in children. The study's findings and limits: In some patients, recipient T cells and intrathymic progenitors surviving conditioning explained high day-60 diversity.

Using unique molecular identifiers, the investigators prepared the TCRbeta library. Via MiXCR, TCRdb re-called the PCR reads, giving one row per CDR3 protein. The sample carries more than 400,000 distinct CDR3 sequences, approximately 42% recorded once. The germline V gene encodes CDR1 DFQATT and CDR2 SNEGSKA (reference sequence). Trimming cost V 4 bases and J 4 bases; bases outside gene matches: 7. The CDR3 spans 13 residues. Only one count was recorded for this clonotype. As yet, its antigen is unknown. This rearrangement joins TRBV20-1 to TRBJ2-7; TRBD1 matches 7 bases. The source is a girl under 10 years old with aplastic anemia, due to receive a stem cell transplant. The specimen comprised PBMCs, sampled before TCRalphabeta/CD19-depleted stem cell transplant. CDR3: CSATWDRDYEQYF. CDR3 nucleotide sequence: TGCAGTGCTACCTGGGACAGAGATTACGAGCAGTACTTC.